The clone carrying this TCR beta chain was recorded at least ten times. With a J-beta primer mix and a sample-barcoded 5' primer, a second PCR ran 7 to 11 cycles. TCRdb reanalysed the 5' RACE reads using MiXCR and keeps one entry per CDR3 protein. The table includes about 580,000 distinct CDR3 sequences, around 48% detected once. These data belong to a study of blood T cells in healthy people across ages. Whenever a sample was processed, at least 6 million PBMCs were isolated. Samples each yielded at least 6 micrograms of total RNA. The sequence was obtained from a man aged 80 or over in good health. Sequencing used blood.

The CDR3 bases are TGTGCCAGCAGCCCTAGCGGGACATGGAGGAATGAGCAGTTCTTC. Translating it yields CASSPSGTWRNEQFF. The genes are TRBV12-3 or TRBV12-4 and TRBJ2-1, with 9 positions matching TRBD2. This CDR3 is 15 amino acids long. V shed 6 bases and J 7 bases; nucleotides not matched to a gene: 10.